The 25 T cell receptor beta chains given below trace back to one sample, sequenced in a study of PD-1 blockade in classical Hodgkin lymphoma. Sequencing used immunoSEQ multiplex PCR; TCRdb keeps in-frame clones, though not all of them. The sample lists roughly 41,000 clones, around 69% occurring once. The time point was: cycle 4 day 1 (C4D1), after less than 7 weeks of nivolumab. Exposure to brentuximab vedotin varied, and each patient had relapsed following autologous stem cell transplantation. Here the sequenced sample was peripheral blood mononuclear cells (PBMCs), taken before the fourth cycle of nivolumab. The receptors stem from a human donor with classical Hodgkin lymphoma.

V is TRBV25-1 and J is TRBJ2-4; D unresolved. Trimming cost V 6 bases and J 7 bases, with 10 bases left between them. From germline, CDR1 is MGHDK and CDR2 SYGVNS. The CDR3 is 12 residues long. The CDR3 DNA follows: TGTGCCAGCAGCCCCGTTTCCAACATTCAGTACTTC. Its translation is CASSPVSNIQYF.

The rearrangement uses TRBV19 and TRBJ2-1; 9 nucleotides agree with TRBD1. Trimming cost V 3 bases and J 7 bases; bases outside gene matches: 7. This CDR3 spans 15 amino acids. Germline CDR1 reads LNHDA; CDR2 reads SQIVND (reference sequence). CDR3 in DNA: TGTGCCAGTAGTATTACGAGGACAGGGGTTAATGAGCAGTTCTTC. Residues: CASSITRTGVNEQFF.

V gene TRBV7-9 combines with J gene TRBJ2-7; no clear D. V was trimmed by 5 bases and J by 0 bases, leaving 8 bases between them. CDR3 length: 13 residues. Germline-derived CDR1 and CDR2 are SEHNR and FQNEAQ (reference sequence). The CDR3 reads CASSAPTSYEQYF. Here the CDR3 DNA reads TGTGCCAGCAGCGCCCCAACCTCCTACGAGCAGTACTTC.

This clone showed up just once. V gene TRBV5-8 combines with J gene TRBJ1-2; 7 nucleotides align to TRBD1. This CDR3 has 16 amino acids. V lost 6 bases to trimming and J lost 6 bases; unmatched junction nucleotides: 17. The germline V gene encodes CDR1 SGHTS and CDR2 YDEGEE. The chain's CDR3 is CASTMTGLGDLDGYTF. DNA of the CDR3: TGTGCCAGCACCATGACAGGGTTGGGGGACCTGGATGGCTACACCTTC.

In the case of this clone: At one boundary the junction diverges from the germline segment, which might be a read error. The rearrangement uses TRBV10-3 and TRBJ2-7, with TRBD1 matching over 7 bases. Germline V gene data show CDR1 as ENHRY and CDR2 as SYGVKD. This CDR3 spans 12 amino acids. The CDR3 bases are TGTGCCATCGGTGAGGGGGCGTACGAGCAGTACTTC. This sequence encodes CAIGEGAYEQYF.

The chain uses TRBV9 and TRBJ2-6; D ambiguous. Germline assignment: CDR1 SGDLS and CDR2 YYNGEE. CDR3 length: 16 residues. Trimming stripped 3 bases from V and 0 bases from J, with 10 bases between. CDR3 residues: CASSATRVSGANVLTF. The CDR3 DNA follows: TGTGCCAGCAGCGCCACACGGGTCTCTGGGGCCAACGTCCTGACTTTC.

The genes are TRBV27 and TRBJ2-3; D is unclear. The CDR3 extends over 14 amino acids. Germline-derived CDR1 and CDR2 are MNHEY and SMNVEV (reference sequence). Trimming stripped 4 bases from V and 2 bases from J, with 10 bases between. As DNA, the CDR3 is TGTGCCAGCAGTTCAGGACCGCCCACAGATACGCAGTATTTT. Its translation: CASSSGPPTDTQYF.

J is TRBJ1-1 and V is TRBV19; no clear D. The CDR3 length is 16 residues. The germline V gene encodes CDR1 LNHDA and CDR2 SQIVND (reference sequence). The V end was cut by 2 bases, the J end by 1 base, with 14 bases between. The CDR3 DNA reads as TGTGCCAGTAGTATATCTCCTTCCCGAGCGAACACTGAAGCTTTCTTT. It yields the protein CASSISPSRANTEAFF. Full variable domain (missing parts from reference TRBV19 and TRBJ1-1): DGGITQSPKYLFRKEGQNVTLSCEQNLNHDAMYWYRQDPGQGLRLIYYSQIVNDFQKGDIAEGYSVSREKKESFPLTVTSAQKNPTAFYLCASSISPSRANTEAFFGQGTRLTVV.

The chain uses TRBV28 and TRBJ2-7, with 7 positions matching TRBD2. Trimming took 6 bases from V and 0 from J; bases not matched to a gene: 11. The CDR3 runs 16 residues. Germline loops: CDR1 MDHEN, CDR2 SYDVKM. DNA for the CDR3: TGTGCCAGCAGCCCTCGCGGGGCTAGCGGCTCCTACGAGCAGTACTTC. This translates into CASSPRGASGSYEQYF.

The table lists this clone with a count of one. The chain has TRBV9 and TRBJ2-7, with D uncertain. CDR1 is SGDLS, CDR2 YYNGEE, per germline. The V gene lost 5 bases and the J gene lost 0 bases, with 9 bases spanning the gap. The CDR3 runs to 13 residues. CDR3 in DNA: TGTGCCAGCAGGGGGAAGAGCTCCTACGAGCAGTACTTC. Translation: CASRGKSSYEQYF.

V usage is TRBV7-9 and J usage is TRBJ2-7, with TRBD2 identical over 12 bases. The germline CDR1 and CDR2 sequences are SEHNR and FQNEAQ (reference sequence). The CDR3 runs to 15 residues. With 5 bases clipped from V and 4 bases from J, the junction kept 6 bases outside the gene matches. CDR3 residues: CASSLLAGGRYEQYF. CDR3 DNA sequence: TGTGCCAGCAGCCTACTAGCGGGGGGCCGTTACGAGCAGTACTTC.

In nucleotides, the CDR3 is TGTGCCAGCAGCGTAGAGCCCCGGAATGAGCAGTTCTTC. Protein: CASSVEPRNEQFF. The chain has TRBV9 and TRBJ2-1; D not certain. Trimming left V 0 bases short and J 7 bases short, with 8 bases between. The CDR3 totals 13 residues. The V gene's germline CDR1 is SGDLS and CDR2 YYNGEE. The full variable domain, completed using reference TRBV9 and TRBJ2-1, is DSGVTQTPKHLITATGQRVTLRCSPRSGDLSVYWYQQSLDQGLQFLIQYYNGEERAKGNILERFSAQQFPDLHSELNLSSLELGDSALYFCASSVEPRNEQFFGPGTRLTVL.

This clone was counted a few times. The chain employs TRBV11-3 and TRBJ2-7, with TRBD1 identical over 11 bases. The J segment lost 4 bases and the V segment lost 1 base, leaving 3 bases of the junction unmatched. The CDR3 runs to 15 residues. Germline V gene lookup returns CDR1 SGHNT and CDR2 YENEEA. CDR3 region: CASSLGTGGAYEQYF. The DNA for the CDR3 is TGTGCCAGCAGCTTAGGGACAGGGGGCGCATACGAGCAGTACTTC.

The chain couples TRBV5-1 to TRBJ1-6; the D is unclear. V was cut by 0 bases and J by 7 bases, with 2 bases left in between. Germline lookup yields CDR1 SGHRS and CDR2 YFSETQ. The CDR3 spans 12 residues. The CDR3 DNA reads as TGCGCCAGCAGCTTGGAAAATTCACCCCTCCACTTT. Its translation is CASSLENSPLHF.

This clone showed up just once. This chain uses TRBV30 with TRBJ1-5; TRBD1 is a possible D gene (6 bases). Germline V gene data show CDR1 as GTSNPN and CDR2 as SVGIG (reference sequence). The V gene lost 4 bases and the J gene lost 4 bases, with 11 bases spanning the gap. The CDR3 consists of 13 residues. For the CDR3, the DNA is TGTGCCTGGACCGGGACACCAAATCAGCCCCAGCATTTT. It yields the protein CAWTGTPNQPQHF.

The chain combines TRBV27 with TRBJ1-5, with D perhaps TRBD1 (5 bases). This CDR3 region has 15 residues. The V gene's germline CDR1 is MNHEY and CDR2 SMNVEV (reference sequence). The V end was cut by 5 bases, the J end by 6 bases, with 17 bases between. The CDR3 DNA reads TGTGCCAGCAGTCCCGCCGCAGGGTCCTCTCAGCCCCAGCATTTT. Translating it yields CASSPAAGSSQPQHF.

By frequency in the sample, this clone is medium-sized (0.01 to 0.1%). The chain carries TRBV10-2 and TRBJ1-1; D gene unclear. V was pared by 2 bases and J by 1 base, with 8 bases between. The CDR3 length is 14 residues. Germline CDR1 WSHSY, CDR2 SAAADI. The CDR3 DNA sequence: TGCGCCAGCAGTGAGACCGACGGGAACACTGAAGCTTTCTTT. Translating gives CASSETDGNTEAFF.

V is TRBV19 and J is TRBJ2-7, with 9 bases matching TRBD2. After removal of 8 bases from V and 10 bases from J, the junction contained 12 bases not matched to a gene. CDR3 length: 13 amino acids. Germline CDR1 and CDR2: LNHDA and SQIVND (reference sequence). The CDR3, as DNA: TGTGCCAGTCAACCCGCGGGGGGGGTCCTCCAGTACTTC. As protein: CASQPAGGVLQYF.

This CDR3 reads CASSEAGGPIYEQYF. The CDR3 DNA sequence: TGTGCCAGCAGTGAGGCGGGGGGACCGATATACGAGCAGTACTTC. J is TRBJ2-7 and V is TRBV6-1; TRBD2 matches at 8 bases. Germline assignment: CDR1 MNHNS and CDR2 SASEGT. J was trimmed by 4 bases and V by 3 bases; bases with no gene match: 8. The CDR3 runs to 15 residues.

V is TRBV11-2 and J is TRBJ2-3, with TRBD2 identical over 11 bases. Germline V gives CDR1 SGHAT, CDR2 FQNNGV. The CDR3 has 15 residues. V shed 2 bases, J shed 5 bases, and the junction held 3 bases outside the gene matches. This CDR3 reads CASSLLAGGGDTQYF. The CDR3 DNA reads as TGTGCCAGCAGCTTACTAGCGGGGGGAGGAGATACGCAGTATTTT.

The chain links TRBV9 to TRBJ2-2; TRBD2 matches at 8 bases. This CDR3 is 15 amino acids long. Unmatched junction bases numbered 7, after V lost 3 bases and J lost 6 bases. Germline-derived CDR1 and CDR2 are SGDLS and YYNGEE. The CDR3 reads CASSAAGGAAGELFF. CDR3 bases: TGTGCCAGCAGCGCCGCGGGGGGCGCGGCCGGGGAGCTGTTTTTT.

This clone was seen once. The CDR3 protein is CASSRPEDEQFF. In nucleotides, the CDR3 is TGTGCCAGCAGCCGGCCGGAGGATGAGCAGTTCTTC. The chain has TRBV4-2 and TRBJ2-1; possible D gene TRBD2, 5 bases. This CDR3 contains 12 residues. Trimming cost V 4 bases and J 8 bases, with 9 bases left between them. The germline V gene has CDR1 LGHNA and CDR2 YNFKEQ.

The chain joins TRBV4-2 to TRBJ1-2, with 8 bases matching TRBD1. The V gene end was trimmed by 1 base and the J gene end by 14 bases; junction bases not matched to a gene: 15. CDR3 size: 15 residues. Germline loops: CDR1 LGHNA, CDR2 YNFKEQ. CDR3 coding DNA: TGTGCCAGCAGCCAAGTAGGCATGCAGGGGGCGCATTGGACCTTC. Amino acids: CASSQVGMQGAHWTF.

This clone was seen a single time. The CDR3 protein is CAWSADTLSTIYF. The DNA for the CDR3 is TGTGCCTGGAGTGCCGACACCTTGAGCACCATATATTTT. V and J are TRBV30 and TRBJ1-3; D gene ambiguous. V dropped 1 base and J dropped 9 bases, with 13 bases sitting between them. The CDR3 extends over 13 amino acids. The germline gives CDR1 GTSNPN, CDR2 SVGIG (reference sequence).

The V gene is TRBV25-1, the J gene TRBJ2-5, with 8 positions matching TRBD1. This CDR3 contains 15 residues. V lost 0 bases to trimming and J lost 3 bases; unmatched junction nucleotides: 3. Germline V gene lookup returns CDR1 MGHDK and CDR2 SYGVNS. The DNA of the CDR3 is TGTGCCAGCAGTGAATATATGGGACAGGAAGAGACCCAGTACTTC. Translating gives CASSEYMGQEETQYF.